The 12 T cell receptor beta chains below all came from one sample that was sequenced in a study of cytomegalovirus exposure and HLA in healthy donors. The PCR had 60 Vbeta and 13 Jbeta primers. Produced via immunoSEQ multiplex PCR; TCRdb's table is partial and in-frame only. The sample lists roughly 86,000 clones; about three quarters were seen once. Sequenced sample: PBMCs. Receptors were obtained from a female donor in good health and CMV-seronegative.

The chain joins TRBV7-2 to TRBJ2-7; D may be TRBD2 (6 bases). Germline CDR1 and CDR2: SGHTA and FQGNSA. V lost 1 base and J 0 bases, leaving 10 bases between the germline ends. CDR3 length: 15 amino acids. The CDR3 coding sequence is TGTGCCAGCAGCTTAGGGCTAGCGTTCTCCTACGAGCAGTACTTC. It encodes CASSLGLAFSYEQYF.

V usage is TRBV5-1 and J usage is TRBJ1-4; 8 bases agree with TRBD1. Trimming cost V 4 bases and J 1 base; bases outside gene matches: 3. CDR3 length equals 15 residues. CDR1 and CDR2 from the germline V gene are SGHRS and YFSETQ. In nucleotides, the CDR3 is TGCGCCAGCAGCACGACAGGGGTAACTAATGAAAAACTGTTTTTT. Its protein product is CASSTTGVTNEKLFF.

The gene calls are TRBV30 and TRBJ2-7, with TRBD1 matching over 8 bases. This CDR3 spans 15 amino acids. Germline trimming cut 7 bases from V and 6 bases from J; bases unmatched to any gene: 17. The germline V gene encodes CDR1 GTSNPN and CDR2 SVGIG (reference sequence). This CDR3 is CASIAPDRDIGEQYF. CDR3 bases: TGTGCCTCGATCGCCCCGGACAGGGACATTGGCGAGCAGTACTTC. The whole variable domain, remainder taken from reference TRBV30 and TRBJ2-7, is SQTIHQWPATLVQPVGSPLSLECTVEGTSNPNLYWYRQAAGRGLQLLFYSVGIGQISSEVPQNLSASRPQDRQFILSSKKLLLSDSGFYLCASIAPDRDIGEQYFGPGTRLTVT.

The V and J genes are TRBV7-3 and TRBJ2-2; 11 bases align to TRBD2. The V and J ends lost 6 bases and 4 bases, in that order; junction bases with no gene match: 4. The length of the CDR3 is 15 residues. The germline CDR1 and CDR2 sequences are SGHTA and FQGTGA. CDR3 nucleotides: TGTGCCAGCAGTTTAGCGGGGGGGCCCACCGGGGAGCTGTTTTTT. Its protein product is CASSLAGGPTGELFF. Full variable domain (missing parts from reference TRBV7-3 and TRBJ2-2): GAGVSQTPSNKVTEKGKYVELRCDPISGHTALYWYRQSLGQGPEFLIYFQGTGAADDSGLPNDRFFAVRPEGSVSTLKIQRTERGDSAVYLCASSLAGGPTGELFFGEGSRLTVL.

CDR3 DNA: TGTGCCAGCACCAGGACAGGGGACTCCTACGAGCAGTACTTC. Protein product: CASTRTGDSYEQYF. This chain links TRBV9 with TRBJ2-7; 9 bases line up with TRBD1. Unmatched junction bases numbered 4, after V lost 6 bases and J lost 0 bases. The CDR3 runs to 14 residues. From germline, CDR1 is SGDLS and CDR2 YYNGEE.

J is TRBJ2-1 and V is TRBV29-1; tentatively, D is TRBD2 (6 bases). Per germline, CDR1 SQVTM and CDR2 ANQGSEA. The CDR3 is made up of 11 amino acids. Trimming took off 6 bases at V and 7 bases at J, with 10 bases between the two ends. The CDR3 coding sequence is TGCAGCGTGAGGCGGGGTAATGAGCAGTTCTTC. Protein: CSVRRGNEQFF.

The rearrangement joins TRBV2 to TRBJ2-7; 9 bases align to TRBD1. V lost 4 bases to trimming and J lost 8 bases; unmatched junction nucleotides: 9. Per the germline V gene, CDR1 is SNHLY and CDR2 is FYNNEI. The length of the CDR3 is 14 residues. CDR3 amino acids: CASSADRGLNKQYF. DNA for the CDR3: TGTGCCAGCAGTGCGGACAGGGGCCTCAACAAGCAGTACTTC.

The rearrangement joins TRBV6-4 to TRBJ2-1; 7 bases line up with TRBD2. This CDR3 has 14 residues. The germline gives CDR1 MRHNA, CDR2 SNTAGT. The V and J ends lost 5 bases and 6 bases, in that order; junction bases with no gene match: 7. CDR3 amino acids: CASSPGTTLNEQFF. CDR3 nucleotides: TGTGCCAGCAGTCCCGGGACTACCCTCAATGAGCAGTTCTTC.

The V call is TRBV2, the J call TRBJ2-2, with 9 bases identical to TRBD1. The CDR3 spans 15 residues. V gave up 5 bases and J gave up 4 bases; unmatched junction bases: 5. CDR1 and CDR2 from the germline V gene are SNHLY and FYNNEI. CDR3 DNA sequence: TGTGCCAGCAGTATGGACAGGGGACCCACCGGGGAGCTGTTTTTT. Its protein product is CASSMDRGPTGELFF.

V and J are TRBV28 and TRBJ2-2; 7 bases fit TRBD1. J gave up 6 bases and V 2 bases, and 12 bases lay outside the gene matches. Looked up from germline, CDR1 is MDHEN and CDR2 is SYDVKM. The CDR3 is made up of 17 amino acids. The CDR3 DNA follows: TGTGCCAGCAGTTTAAGCCTGACAGGGTTGACTGCCGGGGAGCTGTTTTTT. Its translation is CASSLSLTGLTAGELFF.

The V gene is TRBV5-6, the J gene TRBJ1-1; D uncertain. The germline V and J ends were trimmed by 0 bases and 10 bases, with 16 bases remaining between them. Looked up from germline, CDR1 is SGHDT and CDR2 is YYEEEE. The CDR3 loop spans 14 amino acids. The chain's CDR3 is CASSLGAGLKGAFF. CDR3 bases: TGTGCCAGCAGCTTGGGAGCGGGTCTGAAGGGAGCTTTCTTT.

The chain's CDR3 is CASSPLAGTYEQYF. The CDR3 nucleotides read TGTGCCAGCAGCCCGCTAGCGGGGACGTACGAGCAGTACTTC. The chain has TRBV6-5 and TRBJ2-7, with 9 bases aligning to TRBD2. The CDR3 sequence is 14 residues long. The ends lost 6 bases at V and 4 bases at J; junction bases unmatched: 7. Germline lookup yields CDR1 MNHEY and CDR2 SVGAGI.